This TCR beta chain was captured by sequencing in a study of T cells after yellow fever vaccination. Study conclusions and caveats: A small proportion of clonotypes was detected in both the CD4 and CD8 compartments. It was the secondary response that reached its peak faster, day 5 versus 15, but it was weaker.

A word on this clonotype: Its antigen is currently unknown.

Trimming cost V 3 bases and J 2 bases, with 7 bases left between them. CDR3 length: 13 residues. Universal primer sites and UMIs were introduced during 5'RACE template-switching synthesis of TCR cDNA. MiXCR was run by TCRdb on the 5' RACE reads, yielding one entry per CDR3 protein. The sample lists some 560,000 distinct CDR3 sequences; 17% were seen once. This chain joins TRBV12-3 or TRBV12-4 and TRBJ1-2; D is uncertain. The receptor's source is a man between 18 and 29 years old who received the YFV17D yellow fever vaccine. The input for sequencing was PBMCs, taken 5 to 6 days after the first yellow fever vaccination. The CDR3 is CASSLVSNYGYTF. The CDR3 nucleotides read TGTGCCAGCAGTTTGGTATCGAACTATGGCTACACCTTC.